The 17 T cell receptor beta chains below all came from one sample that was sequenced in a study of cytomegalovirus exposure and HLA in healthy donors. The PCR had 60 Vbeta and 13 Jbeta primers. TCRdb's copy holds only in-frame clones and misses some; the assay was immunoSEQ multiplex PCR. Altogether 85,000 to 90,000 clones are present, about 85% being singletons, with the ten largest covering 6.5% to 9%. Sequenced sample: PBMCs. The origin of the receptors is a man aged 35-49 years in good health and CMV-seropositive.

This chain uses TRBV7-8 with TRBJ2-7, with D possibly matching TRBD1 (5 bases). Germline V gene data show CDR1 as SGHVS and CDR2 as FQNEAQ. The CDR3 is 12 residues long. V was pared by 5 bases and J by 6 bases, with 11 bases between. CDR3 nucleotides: TGTGCCAGCAGCGGCGACAGAACCGAGCAGTACTTC. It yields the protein CASSGDRTEQYF.

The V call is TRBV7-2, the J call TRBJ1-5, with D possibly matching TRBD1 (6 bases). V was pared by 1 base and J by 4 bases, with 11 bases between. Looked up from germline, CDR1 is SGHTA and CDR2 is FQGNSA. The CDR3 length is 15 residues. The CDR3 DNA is TGTGCCAGCAGCTTAGGGGACACTAGGAATCAGCCCCAGCATTTT. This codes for CASSLGDTRNQPQHF.

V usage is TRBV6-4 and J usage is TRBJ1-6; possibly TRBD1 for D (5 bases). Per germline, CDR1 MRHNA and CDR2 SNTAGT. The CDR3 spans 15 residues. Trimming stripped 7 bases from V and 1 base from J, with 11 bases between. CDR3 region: CASNRGESYNSPLHF. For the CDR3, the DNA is TGTGCCAGCAACCGGGGGGAATCCTATAATTCACCCCTCCACTTT.

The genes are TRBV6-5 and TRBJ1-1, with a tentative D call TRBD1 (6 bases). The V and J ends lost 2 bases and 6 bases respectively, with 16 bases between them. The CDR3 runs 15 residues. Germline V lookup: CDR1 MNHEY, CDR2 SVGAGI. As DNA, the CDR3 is TGTGCCAGCAGTTACCGAGGGGGTATGGTCTCTGAAGCTTTCTTT. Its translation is CASSYRGGMVSEAFF.

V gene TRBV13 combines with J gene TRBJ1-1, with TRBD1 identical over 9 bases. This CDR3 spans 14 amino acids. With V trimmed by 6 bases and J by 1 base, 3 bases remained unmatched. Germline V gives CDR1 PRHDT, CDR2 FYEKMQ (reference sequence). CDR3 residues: CASRKQGANTEAFF. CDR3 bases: TGTGCCAGCAGAAAACAGGGGGCGAACACTGAAGCTTTCTTT.

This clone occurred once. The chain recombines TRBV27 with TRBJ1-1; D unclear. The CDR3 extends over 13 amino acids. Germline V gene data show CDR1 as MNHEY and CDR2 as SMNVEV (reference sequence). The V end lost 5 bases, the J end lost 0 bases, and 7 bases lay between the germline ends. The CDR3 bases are TGTGCCAGCAGTCCTAGCATGAACACTGAAGCTTTCTTT. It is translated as CASSPSMNTEAFF.

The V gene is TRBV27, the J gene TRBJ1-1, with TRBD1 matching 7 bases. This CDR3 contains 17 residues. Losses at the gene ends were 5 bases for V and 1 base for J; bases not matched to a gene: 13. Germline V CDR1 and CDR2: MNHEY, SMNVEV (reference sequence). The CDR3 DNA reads TGTGCCAGCAGTCCAATACCAACAGGGGCACCGAACACTGAAGCTTTCTTT. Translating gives CASSPIPTGAPNTEAFF.

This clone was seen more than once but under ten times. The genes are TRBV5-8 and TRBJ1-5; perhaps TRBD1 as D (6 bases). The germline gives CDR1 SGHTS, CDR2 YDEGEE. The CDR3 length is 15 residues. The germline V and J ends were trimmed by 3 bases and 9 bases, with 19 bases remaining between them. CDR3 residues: CASSSAGAEWGPQHF. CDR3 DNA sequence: TGTGCCAGCAGCTCGGCAGGGGCCGAGTGGGGGCCCCAGCATTTT. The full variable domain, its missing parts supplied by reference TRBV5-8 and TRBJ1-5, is EAGVTQSPTHLIKTRGQQATLRCSPISGHTSVYWYQQALGLGLQFLLWYDEGEERNRGNFPPRFSGRQFPNYSSELNVNALELEDSALYLCASSSAGAEWGPQHFGDGTRLSIL.

Here the CDR3 reads CASSPGHTSGNTIYF. DNA for the CDR3: TGCGCCAGCAGCCCGGGACACACCTCTGGAAACACCATATATTTT. The genes are TRBV5-1 and TRBJ1-3; D might be TRBD1 (6 bases). Trimming left V 4 bases short and J 0 bases short, with 11 bases between. The CDR3 has 15 residues. Germline CDR1 SGHRS, CDR2 YFSETQ.

Here the CDR3 DNA reads TGTGCCAGCTCACCACAGGGAGGGGGGCCCTACGAGCAGTACTTC. This gives the protein CASSPQGGGPYEQYF. V usage is TRBV18 and J usage is TRBJ2-7; perhaps TRBD2 as D (7 bases). Germline assignment: CDR1 KGHSH and CDR2 LQKENI. Deletions cut 1 base from V and 2 bases from J, with 12 bases between. CDR3 size: 15 residues.

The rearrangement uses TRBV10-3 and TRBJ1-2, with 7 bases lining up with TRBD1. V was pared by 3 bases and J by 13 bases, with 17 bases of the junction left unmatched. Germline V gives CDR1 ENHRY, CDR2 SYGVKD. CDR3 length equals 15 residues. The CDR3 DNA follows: TGTGCCATCAGTGACCCCGAGGGGGCGGGCCTCGGTAGCACCTTC. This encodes CAISDPEGAGLGSTF.

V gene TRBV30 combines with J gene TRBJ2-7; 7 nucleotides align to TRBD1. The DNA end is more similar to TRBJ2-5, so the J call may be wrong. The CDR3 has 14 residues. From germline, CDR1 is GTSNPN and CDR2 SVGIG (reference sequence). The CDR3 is CAWRADRPSGTQYF. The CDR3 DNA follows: TGTGCCTGGAGAGCGGACAGGCCTTCCGGGACCCAGTACTTC.

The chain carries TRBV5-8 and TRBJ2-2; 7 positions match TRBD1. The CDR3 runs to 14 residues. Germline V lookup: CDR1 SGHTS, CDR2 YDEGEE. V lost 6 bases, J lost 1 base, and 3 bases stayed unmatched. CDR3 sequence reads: CASKRTGNTGELFF. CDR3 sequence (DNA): TGTGCCAGCAAACGGACAGGGAACACCGGGGAGCTGTTTTTT.

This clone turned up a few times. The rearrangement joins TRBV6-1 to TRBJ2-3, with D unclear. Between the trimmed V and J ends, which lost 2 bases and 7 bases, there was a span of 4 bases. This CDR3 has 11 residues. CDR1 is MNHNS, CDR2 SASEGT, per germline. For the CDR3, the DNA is TGTGCCAGCAGTGAACTATATACGCAGTATTTT. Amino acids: CASSELYTQYF.

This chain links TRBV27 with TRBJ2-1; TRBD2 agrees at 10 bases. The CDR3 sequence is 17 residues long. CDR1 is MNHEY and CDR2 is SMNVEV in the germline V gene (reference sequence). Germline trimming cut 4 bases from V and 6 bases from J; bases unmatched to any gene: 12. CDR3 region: CASSWASGSSGSNEQFF. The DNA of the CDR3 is TGTGCCAGCAGTTGGGCTAGCGGGAGCTCGGGGAGCAATGAGCAGTTCTTC.

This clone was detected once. CDR3 nucleotides: TGTGCCAGCAGCCCCCGGCCCAGGGGGGCTGGGGCCAACGTCCTGACTTTC. It is translated as CASSPRPRGAGANVLTF. The chain links TRBV21-1 to TRBJ2-6; the table's D call, TRBD1, was not checked against the DNA. TRBV21-1 is a pseudogene segment. CDR3 length: 17 residues.

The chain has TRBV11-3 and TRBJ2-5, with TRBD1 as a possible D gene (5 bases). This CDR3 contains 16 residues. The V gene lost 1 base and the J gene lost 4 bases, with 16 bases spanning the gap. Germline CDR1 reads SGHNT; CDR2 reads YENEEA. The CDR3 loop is CASSLGGALPSETQYF. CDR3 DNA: TGTGCCAGCAGCTTAGGTGGGGCCCTACCCTCAGAGACCCAGTACTTC.